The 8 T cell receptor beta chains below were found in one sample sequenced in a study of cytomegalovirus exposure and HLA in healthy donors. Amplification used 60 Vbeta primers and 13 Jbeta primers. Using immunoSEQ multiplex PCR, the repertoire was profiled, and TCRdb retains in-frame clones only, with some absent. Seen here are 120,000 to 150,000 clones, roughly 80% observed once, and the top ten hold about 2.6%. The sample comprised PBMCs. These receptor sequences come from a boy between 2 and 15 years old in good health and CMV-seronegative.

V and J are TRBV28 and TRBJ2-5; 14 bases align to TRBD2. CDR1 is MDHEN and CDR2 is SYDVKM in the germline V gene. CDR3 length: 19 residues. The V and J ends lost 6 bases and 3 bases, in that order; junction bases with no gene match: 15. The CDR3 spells CASRNQGYGTSGRKETQYF. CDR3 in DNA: TGTGCCAGCAGAAATCAGGGTTACGGGACTAGCGGGAGAAAAGAGACCCAGTACTTC.

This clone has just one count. The CDR3 sequence: CASSFVWAAVGGSGYNEQFF. CDR3 in DNA: TGTGCCAGCAGTTTTGTCTGGGCGGCTGTGGGCGGGAGTGGATACAATGAGCAGTTCTTC. V gene TRBV28 combines with J gene TRBJ2-1; 7 nucleotides align to TRBD2. CDR1 MDHEN and CDR2 SYDVKM come from the germline V gene. After removal of 3 bases from V and 4 bases from J, the junction contained 21 bases not matched to a gene. This CDR3 comprises 20 residues.

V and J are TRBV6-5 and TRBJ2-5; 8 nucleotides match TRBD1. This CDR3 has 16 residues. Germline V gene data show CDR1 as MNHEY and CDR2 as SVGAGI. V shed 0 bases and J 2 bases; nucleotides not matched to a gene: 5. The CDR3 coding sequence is TGTGCCAGCAGTTACTCAACGGACAGGGTTCAAGAGACCCAGTACTTC. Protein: CASSYSTDRVQETQYF.

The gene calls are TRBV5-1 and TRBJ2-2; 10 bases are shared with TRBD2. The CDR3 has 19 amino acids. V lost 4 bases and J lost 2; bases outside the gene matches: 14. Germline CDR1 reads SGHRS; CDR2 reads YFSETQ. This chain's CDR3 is CASSPLWRASGRNTGELFF. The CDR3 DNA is TGCGCCAGCAGCCCCCTTTGGAGGGCTAGCGGGAGAAACACCGGGGAGCTGTTTTTT.

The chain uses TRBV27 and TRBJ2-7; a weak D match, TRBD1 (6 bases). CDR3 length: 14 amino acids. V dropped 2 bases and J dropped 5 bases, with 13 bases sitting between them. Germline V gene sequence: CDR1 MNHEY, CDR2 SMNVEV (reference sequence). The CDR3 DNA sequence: TGTGCCAGCAGTTTACGCAGGGGCCTAGACGAGCAGTACTTC. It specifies CASSLRRGLDEQYF.

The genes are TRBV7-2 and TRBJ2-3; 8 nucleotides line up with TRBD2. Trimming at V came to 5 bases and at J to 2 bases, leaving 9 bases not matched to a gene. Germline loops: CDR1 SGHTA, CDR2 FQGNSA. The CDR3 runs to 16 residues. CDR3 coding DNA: TGTGCCAGCAGCCCAGGAGGGCGGGGGGTCACAGATACGCAGTATTTT. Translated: CASSPGGRGVTDTQYF.

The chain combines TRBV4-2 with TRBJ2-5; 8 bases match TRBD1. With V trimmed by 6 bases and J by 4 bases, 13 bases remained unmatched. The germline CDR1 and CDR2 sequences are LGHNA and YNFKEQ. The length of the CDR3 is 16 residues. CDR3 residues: CASRGPTDRAGETQYF. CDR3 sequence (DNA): TGTGCCAGCAGGGGACCAACGGACAGGGCGGGAGAGACCCAGTACTTC.

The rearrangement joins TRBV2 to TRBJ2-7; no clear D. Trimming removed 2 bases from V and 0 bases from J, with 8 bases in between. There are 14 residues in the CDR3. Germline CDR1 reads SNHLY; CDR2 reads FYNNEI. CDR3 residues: CASSESSGSYEQYF. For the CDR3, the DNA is TGTGCCAGCAGTGAAAGTTCAGGCTCCTACGAGCAGTACTTC.